This is a list of T cell receptor beta chains from one sample in a study of blood T cell repertoires in COVID-19. Assay: immunoSEQ multiplex PCR; the TCRdb copy retains only in-frame clones and omits some. This sample carries more than 35,000 clones, about 88% of them seen once, and the ten largest clones take roughly 32%. Material: peripheral blood. The receptors originated from a man aged 70-80 years with active COVID-19. Each CDR3 is given with its conserved first and last residue.

cdr3_aa: CASSQQDRGAYEQYF; j_call: TRBJ2-7; cdr3_length: 15; v_call: TRBV4-3
cdr3_aa: CASSPTGREQYF; j_call: TRBJ2-7; cdr3_length: 12; v_call: TRBV6-5
cdr3_aa: CASSSQGHRQPQHF; j_call: TRBJ1-5; cdr3_length: 14; v_call: TRBV28
cdr3_aa: CASKEQGAYSPLHF; j_call: TRBJ1-6; cdr3_length: 14; v_call: TRBV5-1
cdr3_aa: CASSQDRASASSYNEQFF; j_call: TRBJ2-1; cdr3_length: 18; v_call: TRBV4-2
cdr3_aa: CASSSQPDSRNTIYF; j_call: TRBJ1-3; cdr3_length: 15; v_call: TRBV5-1
cdr3_aa: CASSDTGGAYGYTF; j_call: TRBJ1-2; cdr3_length: 14; v_call: TRBV6-1
cdr3_aa: CASRTVTTGELFF; j_call: TRBJ2-2; cdr3_length: 13; v_call: TRBV27
cdr3_aa: CASSTGQGPFNQPQHF; j_call: TRBJ1-5; cdr3_length: 16; v_call: TRBV5-8
cdr3_aa: CSASKGHSMGYEQYF; j_call: TRBJ2-7; cdr3_length: 15; v_call: TRBV20-1
cdr3_aa: CASSWGLAGLYNEQFF; j_call: TRBJ2-1; cdr3_length: 16; v_call: TRBV5-1
cdr3_aa: CASSLYSGNTIYF; j_call: TRBJ1-3; cdr3_length: 13; v_call: TRBV7-2
cdr3_aa: CSAQRGNEQFF; j_call: TRBJ2-1; cdr3_length: 11; v_call: TRBV20-1
cdr3_aa: CASSQMPRGGTEAFF; j_call: TRBJ1-1; cdr3_length: 15; v_call: TRBV16
cdr3_aa: CASSGRQGGYEQYF; j_call: TRBJ2-7; cdr3_length: 14; v_call: TRBV19
cdr3_aa: CASSPRDRGTNEQFF; j_call: TRBJ2-1; cdr3_length: 15; v_call: TRBV19
cdr3_aa: CASSLRITGELFF; j_call: TRBJ2-2; cdr3_length: 13; v_call: TRBV7-3
cdr3_aa: CASRRYREGGDNEQFF; j_call: TRBJ2-1; cdr3_length: 16; v_call: TRBV28
cdr3_aa: CASSYATGYEQYF; j_call: TRBJ2-7; cdr3_length: 13; v_call: TRBV6-2/TRBV6-3
cdr3_aa: CSASTGVPSSGNTIYF; j_call: TRBJ1-3; cdr3_length: 16; v_call: TRBV20-1
cdr3_aa: CASRDNPGGPGTGELFF; j_call: TRBJ2-2; cdr3_length: 17; v_call: TRBV10-1
cdr3_aa: CASSSGGPHSYEQYF; j_call: TRBJ2-7; cdr3_length: 15; v_call: TRBV5-4
cdr3_aa: CASSPIVVSGGYYNEQFF; j_call: TRBJ2-1; cdr3_length: 18; v_call: TRBV6-2/TRBV6-3
cdr3_aa: CASSLTPGGMYEQFF; j_call: TRBJ2-1; cdr3_length: 15; v_call: TRBV7-3
cdr3_aa: CASSVLAGRSSTDTQYF; j_call: TRBJ2-3; cdr3_length: 17; v_call: TRBV2
cdr3_aa: CASSPAGGYSGANVLTF; j_call: TRBJ2-6; cdr3_length: 17; v_call: TRBV18
cdr3_aa: CASRPGQYTDTQYF; j_call: TRBJ2-3; cdr3_length: 14; v_call: TRBV5-1
cdr3_aa: CASSFGLAETPYEQYF; j_call: TRBJ2-7; cdr3_length: 16; v_call: TRBV13
cdr3_aa: CASSRGQSPTEQFF; j_call: TRBJ2-1; cdr3_length: 14; v_call: TRBV7-8
cdr3_aa: CASSSQGLDTQYF; j_call: TRBJ2-3; cdr3_length: 13; v_call: TRBV7-9
cdr3_aa: CAWSRGTYEQYF; j_call: TRBJ2-7; cdr3_length: 12; v_call: TRBV30
cdr3_aa: CASSYIPGVEQYF; j_call: TRBJ2-7; cdr3_length: 13; v_call: TRBV6-5
cdr3_aa: CASSHQLTGEQYF; j_call: TRBJ2-7; cdr3_length: 13; v_call: TRBV14
cdr3_aa: CASSLGSTSGRNEQFF; j_call: TRBJ2-1; cdr3_length: 16; v_call: TRBV7-2
cdr3_aa: CASSSRRDSIQYF; j_call: TRBJ2-4; cdr3_length: 13; v_call: TRBV7-8
cdr3_aa: CASSMVSQGLQPQHF; j_call: TRBJ1-5; cdr3_length: 15; v_call: TRBV19
cdr3_aa: CAWRGTGRYTEAFF; j_call: TRBJ1-1; cdr3_length: 14; v_call: TRBV30
cdr3_aa: CASNLQGARNEQYF; j_call: TRBJ2-7; cdr3_length: 14; v_call: TRBV6-6
cdr3_aa: CAWSVRSRNTEAFF; j_call: TRBJ1-1; cdr3_length: 14; v_call: TRBV30
cdr3_aa: CASSLGLAGSYEQYF; j_call: TRBJ2-7; cdr3_length: 15; v_call: TRBV7-9